Below, 10 T cell receptor beta chains from the same sample are listed, as sequenced in a study of CDR3 diversity in severe acne. MiXCR was run by TCRdb on the PCR reads, yielding one entry per CDR3 protein. The repertoire holds 100,000 or so distinct CDR3 sequences, with 51% as singletons. The specimen sequenced was blood. The receptors were sampled from a male donor with acne.

The chain links TRBV25-1 to TRBJ1-2; TRBD1 matches at 7 bases. This CDR3 is 14 amino acids long. CDR1 is MGHDK, CDR2 SYGVNS, per germline. V lost 5 bases to trimming and J lost 0 bases; unmatched junction nucleotides: 3. The CDR3 here is CASSSGTANYGYTF. The CDR3 DNA reads as TGTGCCAGCAGTTCCGGGACAGCTAACTATGGCTACACCTTC.

This clonotype was seen a few times. The rearrangement uses TRBV6-5 and TRBJ2-7, with 15 bases lining up with TRBD2. Germline loops: CDR1 MNHEY, CDR2 SVGAGI. CDR3 length equals 21 residues. V was pared by 6 bases and J by 4 bases, with 22 bases of the junction left unmatched. CDR3 protein: CASSKRPSGLAGGQMKYEQYV. The CDR3 coding sequence is TGTGCCAGCAGCAAACGACCTTCGGGACTAGCGGGAGGCCAGATGAAATACGAGCAGTACGTC.

This clonotype was observed many times. The chain combines TRBV7-3 with TRBJ2-7, with no clear D. Germline V gene sequence: CDR1 SGHTA, CDR2 FQGTGA. This CDR3 contains 15 residues. The V end was cut by 7 bases, the J end by 5 bases, with 21 bases between. The CDR3 DNA reads as TGTGCCAGCAACTTTCAAACTCATGACTGGCACGAGCAGTACTTC. Translated, it gives CASNFQTHDWHEQYF. The full variable domain, completed using reference TRBV7-3 and TRBJ2-7, is GAGVSQTPSNKVTEKGKYVELRCDPISGHTALYWYRQSLGQGPEFLIYFQGTGAADDSGLPNDRFFAVRPEGSVSTLKIQRTERGDSAVYLCASNFQTHDWHEQYFGPGTRLTVT.

Many counts were recorded for this clonotype. The chain carries TRBV10-3 and TRBJ2-1; D gene unclear. Per the germline V gene, CDR1 is ENHRY and CDR2 is SYGVKD. The V end was cut by 8 bases, the J end by 5 bases, with 10 bases between. This CDR3 is built from 12 residues. The DNA of the CDR3 is TGTGCCATCTCCGCAGAAAACAATGAGCAGTTCTTC. It yields the protein CAISAENNEQFF.

The rearrangement links TRBV3-1 to TRBJ2-7, with 10 positions matching TRBD2. V was clipped by 5 bases and J by 4 bases; unmatched bases: 8. This CDR3 is built from 15 residues. Germline CDR1 LGHDT, CDR2 YNNKEL (reference sequence). The CDR3 spells CASSSPGTSVYEQYF. CDR3 DNA sequence: TGTGCCAGCAGCTCCCCCGGGACTAGCGTGTACGAGCAGTACTTC.

The chain recombines TRBV7-8 with TRBJ1-5, with a tentative D call TRBD1 (5 bases). The CDR3 is 12 residues long. The V end lost 3 bases, the J end lost 7 bases, and 7 bases lay between the germline ends. Germline lookup yields CDR1 SGHVS and CDR2 FQNEAQ. The CDR3 DNA is TGTGCCAGCAGCTTGCAGGGACAGCCCCAGCATTTT. Protein: CASSLQGQPQHF. Variable domain in full (rest from reference TRBV7-8 and TRBJ1-5): GAGVSQSPRYKVAKRGQDVALRCDPISGHVSLFWYQQALGQGPEFLTYFQNEAQLDKSGLPSDRFFAERPEGSVSTLKIQRTQQEDSAVYLCASSLQGQPQHFGDGTRLSIL.

The chain employs TRBV25-1 and TRBJ1-6, with TRBD1 identical over 10 bases. V gave up 5 bases and J gave up 10 bases; unmatched junction bases: 8. From germline, CDR1 is MGHDK and CDR2 SYGVNS. CDR3 size: 15 residues. The CDR3 sequence: CASSSDGTGVSPLHF. The CDR3 nucleotides are TGTGCCAGCAGTTCCGACGGGACAGGGGTCTCACCCCTCCACTTT.

Relative to its sample, this clonotype is medium-sized. This chain joins TRBV20-1 and TRBJ2-3; the D gene is possibly TRBD1 (6 bases). The CDR3 consists of 14 residues. CDR1 DFQATT and CDR2 SNEGSKA come from the germline V gene (reference sequence). V was shortened by 3 bases and J by 3 bases, with 13 bases between the two germline ends. CDR3 sequence: CSASYREHTDTQYF. The DNA of the CDR3 is TGCAGTGCTAGTTACAGGGAGCATACAGATACGCAGTATTTT.

This chain connects TRBV27 to TRBJ2-5, with 10 bases lining up with TRBD1. CDR1 MNHEY and CDR2 SMNVEV come from the germline V gene (reference sequence). The V segment lost 3 bases and the J segment 4 bases; nucleotides outside the gene matches: 5. The CDR3 spans 15 residues. This CDR3 is CASSFGTGVIETQYF. CDR3 bases: TGTGCCAGCAGTTTCGGGACAGGGGTTATAGAGACCCAGTACTTC.

This clonotype appeared many times. V is TRBV6-6 and J is TRBJ2-3, with D possibly being TRBD1 (6 bases). Trimming cost V 5 bases and J 7 bases, with 10 bases left between them. Germline V gene sequence: CDR1 MNHNY, CDR2 SVGAGI (reference sequence). The CDR3 is 12 residues long. The CDR3 DNA is TGTGCCAGCAGTACAACAGGGTATACGCAGTATTTT. Amino acid sequence: CASSTTGYTQYF.